This is a list of T cell receptor beta chains from one sample in a study of blood T cell repertoires in COVID-19. Clones were sequenced by immunoSEQ multiplex PCR, and TCRdb holds only the in-frame ones, with some missing. The sample comprises over 150,000 clones, 75% to 90% of which are singletons, and roughly 6% rests with the top ten. Sequenced input: PBMCs or T cells enriched from blood (not recorded which). Receptor source: a man aged 40-49 years who had recovered from COVID-19. Each CDR3 is given with its conserved first and last residue. Fields, in order: V gene, D gene, J gene, clone size, CDR3 length, CDR3 DNA, CDR3 protein. D genes are given only for firm matches. Rows may omit the clone size; those that give it use once, few, many or a size class.

TRBV24-1,.,TRBJ2-6,.,15,TGTGCCACCAGCGCCAGGGTCTCTGGGGCCAACGTCCTGACTTTC,CATSARVSGANVLTF
TRBV5-1,.,TRBJ1-2,once,14,TGCGCCAGCAAACCAGGGACTTTAGACTATGGCTACACCTTC,CASKPGTLDYGYTF
TRBV24-1,.,TRBJ2-2,.,16,TGTGCCACCAGTGCCCCCGGGGTCCTGAACACCGGGGAGCTGTTTTTT,CATSAPGVLNTGELFF
TRBV5-1,.,TRBJ1-2,.,13,TGCGCCAGCAGCTTCTGGGGAGAGGGTGGCTACACCTTC,CASSFWGEGGYTF
TRBV6-5,.,TRBJ1-5,few,12,TGTGCCAGCATGGAGGGGCATCAGCCCCAGCATTTT,CASMEGHQPQHF
TRBV2,.,TRBJ2-7,.,13,TGTGCCAGCAGAGTAACAGGGATCTACGAGCAGTACTTC,CASRVTGIYEQYF
TRBV5-6,.,TRBJ2-5,.,16,TGTGCCAGCAGCTTGGAGGGGTCGGGTCTGGGGGAGACCCAGTACTTC,CASSLEGSGLGETQYF
TRBV2,.,TRBJ1-2,.,12,TGTGCCAGCTATAACCCAGACTATGGCTACACCTTC,CASYNPDYGYTF
TRBV9,TRBD1,TRBJ1-3,.,14,TGTGCCAGCAGCGCTCCGACAGGGTTTAGCACCATATATTTT,CASSAPTGFSTIYF
TRBV14,.,TRBJ2-7,.,14,TGTGCCAGCAGCCAGGGCAGGGGTCCCTACGAGCAGTACTTC,CASSQGRGPYEQYF
TRBV9,.,TRBJ1-2,.,18,TGTGCCAGCAGCACGCGTAAGGGAGCGGGCCTCTCTAACTATGGCTACACCTTC,CASSTRKGAGLSNYGYTF
TRBV6-5,.,TRBJ1-2,.,14,TGTGCCAGCAGACGACGACAGACCCCCTATGGCTACACCTTC,CASRRRQTPYGYTF
TRBV24-1,.,TRBJ1-2,.,14,TGTGCCACCAGTGATTGGGCCAGTAACTATGGCTACACCTTC,CATSDWASNYGYTF
TRBV6-5,.,TRBJ1-2,.,13,TGTGCCAGCAGGGATGGTGGCGGCTATGGCTACACCTTC,CASRDGGGYGYTF